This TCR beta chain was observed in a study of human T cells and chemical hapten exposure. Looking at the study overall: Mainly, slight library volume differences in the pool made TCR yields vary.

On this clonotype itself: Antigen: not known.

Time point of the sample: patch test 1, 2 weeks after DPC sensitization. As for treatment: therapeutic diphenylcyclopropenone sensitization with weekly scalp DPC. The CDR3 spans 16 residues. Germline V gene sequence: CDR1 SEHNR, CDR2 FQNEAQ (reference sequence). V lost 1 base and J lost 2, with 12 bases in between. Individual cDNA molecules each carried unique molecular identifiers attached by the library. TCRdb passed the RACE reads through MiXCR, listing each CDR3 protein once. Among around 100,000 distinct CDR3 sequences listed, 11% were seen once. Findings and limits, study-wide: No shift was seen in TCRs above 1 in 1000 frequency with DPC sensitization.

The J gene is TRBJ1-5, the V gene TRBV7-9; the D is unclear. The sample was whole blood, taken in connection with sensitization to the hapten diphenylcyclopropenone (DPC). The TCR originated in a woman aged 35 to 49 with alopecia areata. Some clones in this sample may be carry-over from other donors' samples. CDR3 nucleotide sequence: TGTGCCAGCAGCTTAGTCACGGCGATGGGCAATCAGCCCCAGCATTTT. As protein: CASSLVTAMGNQPQHF.